Shown below are 14 T cell receptor beta chains from a single sample sequenced in a study of OX40 agonist ivuxolimab in advanced cancers. Libraries were constructed by the immunoSEQ multiplex PCR assay. This is the immuneACCESS table as TCRdb keeps it, with only in-frame sequences that have V and J called. A part of the clones is gone; compared with another copy, unresolved V genes explain less than half, and the rest is unexplained. The sample profile shows 50,000 to 65,000 clones; approximately 80% of them were found once. Around 12% of the sample is held by the ten biggest clonotypes. The sample in question was CD4+ or CD8+ T cells sorted from blood, obtained in a trial of the OX40 agonist ivuxolimab. These receptors came from an adult with an advanced solid tumor such as melanoma, head and neck, liver or kidney cancer.

CDR3: CASSKDRQGLADTGELFF. CDR3 DNA sequence: TGTGCCAGCAGCAAAGATAGACAGGGACTGGCCGACACCGGGGAGCTGTTTTTT. The genes are TRBV21-1 and TRBJ2-2; the table calls TRBD1, which could not be checked here. TRBV21-1 is classified as a pseudogene. The CDR3 runs to 18 residues.

Only a few counts were recorded for this clone. The CDR3 sequence is CASSWRGGNTGELFF. The CDR3 coding sequence is TGCGCCAGCAGCTGGCGGGGGGGAAACACCGGGGAGCTGTTTTTT. The chain combines TRBV4-1 with TRBJ2-2; 9 bases agree with TRBD2. The germline gives CDR1 MGHRA, CDR2 YSYEKL. The CDR3 is made up of 15 amino acids. Trimming removed 5 bases from V and 2 bases from J; junction bases left unmatched: 3.

This rearrangement joins TRBV20-1 to TRBJ2-5; D is unresolved. There are 11 residues in the CDR3. Trimming removed 0 bases at V and 5 bases at J, with 4 bases between. Per germline, CDR1 DFQATT and CDR2 SNEGSKA (reference sequence). The CDR3 bases are TGCAGTGCTAGAGATTACGAGACCCAGTACTTC. The encoded protein is CSARDYETQYF.

The chain is built from TRBV4-2 and TRBJ2-2, with no clear D. Trimming left V 0 bases short and J 1 base short, with 3 bases between. CDR3 length: 14 amino acids. Germline V gene sequence: CDR1 LGHNA, CDR2 YNFKEQ. CDR3 sequence: CASSQELNTGELFF. In DNA form, the CDR3 reads TGTGCCAGCAGCCAAGAATTGAACACCGGGGAGCTGTTTTTT.

V is TRBV6-5 and J is TRBJ1-3; D might be TRBD1 (6 bases). Per germline, CDR1 MNHEY and CDR2 SVGAGI. V was shortened by 6 bases and J by 9 bases, with 15 bases between the two germline ends. The CDR3 is made up of 13 amino acids. CDR3 sequence reads: CASRLGAERTIYF. The CDR3 DNA reads TGTGCCAGCAGGCTGGGGGCGGAACGCACCATATATTTT.

CDR3 sequence: CASSVSGLTEAFF. CDR3 DNA sequence: TGTGCCAGCAGTGTTTCCGGCCTCACTGAAGCTTTCTTT. V is TRBV2 and J is TRBJ1-1; D is unclear. CDR1 is SNHLY and CDR2 is FYNNEI in the germline V gene. There are 13 residues in the CDR3. Trimming stripped 4 bases from V and 4 bases from J, with 10 bases between.

The table lists this clone with a few counts. The chain couples TRBV9 to TRBJ2-1; D is perhaps TRBD1 or TRBD2 (5 bases each). Germline V lookup: CDR1 SGDLS, CDR2 YYNGEE. CDR3 length: 16 residues. Trimming took 0 bases from V and 7 from J, leaving 17 bases between them. CDR3 sequence (DNA): TGTGCCAGCAGCGTAGGAGGCAAGGGACGTGATAATGAGCAGTTCTTC. It translates to CASSVGGKGRDNEQFF.

The CDR3 here is CASSLAGATEAFF. For the CDR3, the DNA is TGTGCCAGCAGTTTGGCAGGGGCCACTGAAGCTTTCTTT. This chain connects TRBV28 to TRBJ1-1, with D perhaps matching TRBD1 (6 bases). Trimming pared 3 bases from V and 4 bases from J, leaving 9 bases between. CDR3 length equals 13 residues. Germline assignment: CDR1 MDHEN and CDR2 SYDVKM.

The chain uses TRBV18 and TRBJ2-7, with D unclear. The CDR3 length is 13 residues. V was cut by 2 bases and J by 0 bases, with 5 bases left in between. The germline CDR1 and CDR2 sequences are KGHSH and LQKENI. This CDR3 is CASSPKSSYEQYV. The DNA for the CDR3 is TGTGCCAGCTCACCAAAGAGCTCCTACGAGCAGTACGTC.

V usage is TRBV6-1 and J usage is TRBJ1-5; D is unclear. The ends were cut back, 1 base at V and 0 bases at J, with 16 bases in the middle. CDR3 length: 18 amino acids. Germline V gives CDR1 MNHNS, CDR2 SASEGT. In DNA, the CDR3 is TGTGCCAGCAGTGAAGGTTATACAGTTGTCCATAGCAATCAGCCCCAGCATTTT. Protein sequence: CASSEGYTVVHSNQPQHF.

This clone was seen once. The junction differs from germline at one of its ends, possibly a read error. The rearrangement uses TRBV6-5 and TRBJ2-2; no reliable D call. The length of the CDR3 is 13 residues. Germline CDR1 is MNHEY and CDR2 is SVGAGI. Here the CDR3 reads CASRYSNTGELFF. The CDR3 region has the DNA TGTGCCAGCAGGTACTCGAACACCGGGGAGCTGTTTTTT.

The rearrangement uses TRBV4-1 and TRBJ2-4, with D hard to call. The CDR3 spans 18 residues. V gave up 0 bases and J gave up 0 bases, with 15 bases separating them. Germline V lookup: CDR1 MGHRA, CDR2 YSYEKL. The CDR3 spells CASSQEGRGRLAKNIQYF. DNA for the CDR3: TGCGCCAGCAGCCAAGAAGGTCGCGGACGGCTAGCCAAAAACATTCAGTACTTC.

This clone was observed a single time. The chain has TRBV2 and TRBJ2-1, with D perhaps TRBD1 (6 bases). CDR1 and CDR2 from the germline V gene are SNHLY and FYNNEI. CDR3 size: 14 residues. V lost 6 bases, J lost 0 bases, and 9 bases lay in between. The CDR3: CASRDRYSYNEQFF. In nucleotides, the CDR3 is TGTGCCAGCAGAGACAGGTACTCCTACAATGAGCAGTTCTTC.

This sequence joins TRBV6-5 and TRBJ2-2, with D unresolved. The germline gives CDR1 MNHEY, CDR2 SVGAGI. V was shortened by 6 bases and J by 4 bases, with 12 bases between the two germline ends. CDR3 size: 14 residues. The DNA of the CDR3 is TGTGCCAGCAGACCCCCGGACGGCACCGGGGAGCTGTTTTTT. This encodes CASRPPDGTGELFF.